This T cell receptor (beta chain) originates from a study of blood T cell repertoires in COVID-19. Across the whole study: Collection of acute and convalescent COVID-19 samples took place in the United States, Italy and Spain. The cDNA or gDNA used as material had been derived from T cells, B-cell-depleted T cells, or PBMCs.

TCRdb's copy holds only in-frame clones and misses some; the assay was immunoSEQ multiplex PCR. The sample holds 100,000 to 150,000 clones; roughly 87% are singletons and the top ten take 7.7%. Trimming took off 3 bases at V and 5 bases at J, with 13 bases between the two ends. This CDR3 comprises 15 residues. CDR1 KGHSH and CDR2 LQKENI come from the germline V gene. The TCR was taken from a human donor in a cohort sampled during active COVID-19. The gene calls are TRBV18 and TRBJ2-2; no clear D gene. Sequenced material: peripheral blood. CDR3 nucleotides: TGTGCCAGCTCACCTCCGGTGGGCATGACCGGGGAGCTGTTTTTT. Protein sequence: CASSPPVGMTGELFF.